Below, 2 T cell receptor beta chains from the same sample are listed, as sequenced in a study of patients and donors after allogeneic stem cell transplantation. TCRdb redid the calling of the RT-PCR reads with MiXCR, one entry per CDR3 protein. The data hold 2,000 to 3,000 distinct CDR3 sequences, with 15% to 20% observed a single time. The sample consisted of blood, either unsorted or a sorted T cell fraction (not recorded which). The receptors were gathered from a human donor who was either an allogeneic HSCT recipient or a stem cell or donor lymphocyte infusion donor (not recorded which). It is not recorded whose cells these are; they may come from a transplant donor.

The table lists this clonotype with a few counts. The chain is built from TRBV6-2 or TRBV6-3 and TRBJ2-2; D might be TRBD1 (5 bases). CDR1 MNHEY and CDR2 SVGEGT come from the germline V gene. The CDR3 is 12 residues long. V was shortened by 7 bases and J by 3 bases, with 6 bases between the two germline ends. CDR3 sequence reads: CASIRDTGELFF. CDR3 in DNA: TGTGCCAGCATCAGGGACACCGGGGAGCTGTTTTTT.

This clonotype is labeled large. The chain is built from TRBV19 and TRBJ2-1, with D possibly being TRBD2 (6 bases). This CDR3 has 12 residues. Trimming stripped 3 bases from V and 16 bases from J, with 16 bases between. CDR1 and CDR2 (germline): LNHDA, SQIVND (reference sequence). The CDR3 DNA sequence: TGTGCCAGTAGTATCGGGACGGGAGCCGAATTCTTC. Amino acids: CASSIGTGAEFF. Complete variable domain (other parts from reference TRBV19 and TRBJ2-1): DGGITQSPKYLFRKEGQNVTLSCEQNLNHDAMYWYRQDPGQGLRLIYYSQIVNDFQKGDIAEGYSVSREKKESFPLTVTSAQKNPTAFYLCASSIGTGAEFFGPGTRLTVL.